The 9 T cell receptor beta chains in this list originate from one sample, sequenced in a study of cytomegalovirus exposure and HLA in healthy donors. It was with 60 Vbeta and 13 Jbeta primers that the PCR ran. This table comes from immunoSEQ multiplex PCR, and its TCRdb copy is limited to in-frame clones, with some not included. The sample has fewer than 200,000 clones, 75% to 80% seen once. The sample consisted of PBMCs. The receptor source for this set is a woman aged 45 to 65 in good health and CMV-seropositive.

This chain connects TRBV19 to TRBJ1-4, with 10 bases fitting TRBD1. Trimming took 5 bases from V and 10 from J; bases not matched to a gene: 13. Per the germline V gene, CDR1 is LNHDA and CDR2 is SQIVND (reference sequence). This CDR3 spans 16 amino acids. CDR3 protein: CASSPGQGFADGKLFF. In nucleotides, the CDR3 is TGTGCCAGTAGTCCGGGACAGGGGTTTGCCGATGGAAAACTGTTTTTT.

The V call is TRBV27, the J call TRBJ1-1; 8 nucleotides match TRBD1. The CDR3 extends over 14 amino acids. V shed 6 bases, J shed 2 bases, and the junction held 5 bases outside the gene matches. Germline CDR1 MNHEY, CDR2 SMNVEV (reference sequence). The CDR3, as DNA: TGTGCCAGCAGGGGGACAGGTTTTAACACTGAAGCTTTCTTT. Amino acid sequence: CASRGTGFNTEAFF.

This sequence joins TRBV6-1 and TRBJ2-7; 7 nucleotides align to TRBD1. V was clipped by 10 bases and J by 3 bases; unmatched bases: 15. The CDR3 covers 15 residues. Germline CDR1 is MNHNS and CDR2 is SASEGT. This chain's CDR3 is CATRRQGIQNYEQYF. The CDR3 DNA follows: TGTGCCACCCGTAGACAGGGCATCCAGAACTACGAGCAGTACTTC.

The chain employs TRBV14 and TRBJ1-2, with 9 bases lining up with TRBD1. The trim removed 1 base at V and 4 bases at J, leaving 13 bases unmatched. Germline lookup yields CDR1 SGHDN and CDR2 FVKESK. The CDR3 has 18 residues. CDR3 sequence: CASSQVGTGGVGTYGYTF. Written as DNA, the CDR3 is TGTGCCAGCAGCCAAGTTGGAACAGGGGGCGTAGGAACCTATGGCTACACCTTC.

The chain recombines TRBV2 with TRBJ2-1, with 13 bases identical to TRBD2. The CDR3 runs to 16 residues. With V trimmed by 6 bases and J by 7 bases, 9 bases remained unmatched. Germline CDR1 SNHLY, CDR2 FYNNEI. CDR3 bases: TGTGCCAGCAGGAGGGGACTAGCGGGGAAAAATAATGAGCAGTTCTTC. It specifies CASRRGLAGKNNEQFF.

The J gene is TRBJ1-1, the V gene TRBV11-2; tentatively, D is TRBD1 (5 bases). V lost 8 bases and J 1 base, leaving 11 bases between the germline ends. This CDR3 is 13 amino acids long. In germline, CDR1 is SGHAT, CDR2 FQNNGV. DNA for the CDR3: TGTGCCAGCTCAAGAACAGGGAACACTGAAGCTTTCTTT. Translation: CASSRTGNTEAFF.

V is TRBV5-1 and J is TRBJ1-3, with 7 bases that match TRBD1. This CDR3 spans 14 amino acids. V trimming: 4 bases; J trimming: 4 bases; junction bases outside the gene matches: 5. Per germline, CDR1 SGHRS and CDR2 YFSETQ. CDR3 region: CASSPAGGGNTIYF. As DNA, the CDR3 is TGCGCCAGCAGCCCGGCAGGGGGAGGAAACACCATATATTTT.

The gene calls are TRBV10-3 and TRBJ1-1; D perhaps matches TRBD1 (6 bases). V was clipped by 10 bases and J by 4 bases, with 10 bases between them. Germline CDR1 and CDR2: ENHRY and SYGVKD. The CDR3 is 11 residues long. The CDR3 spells CATKTGTEAFF. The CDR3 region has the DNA TGTGCCACTAAGACAGGCACTGAAGCTTTCTTT.

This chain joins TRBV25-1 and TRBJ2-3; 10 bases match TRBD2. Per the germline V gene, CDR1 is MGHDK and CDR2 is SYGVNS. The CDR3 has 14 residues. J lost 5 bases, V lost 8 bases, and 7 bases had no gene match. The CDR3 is CASSRAGGLDTQYF. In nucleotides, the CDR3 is TGTGCCAGCTCTCGAGCGGGAGGGCTAGATACGCAGTATTTT.